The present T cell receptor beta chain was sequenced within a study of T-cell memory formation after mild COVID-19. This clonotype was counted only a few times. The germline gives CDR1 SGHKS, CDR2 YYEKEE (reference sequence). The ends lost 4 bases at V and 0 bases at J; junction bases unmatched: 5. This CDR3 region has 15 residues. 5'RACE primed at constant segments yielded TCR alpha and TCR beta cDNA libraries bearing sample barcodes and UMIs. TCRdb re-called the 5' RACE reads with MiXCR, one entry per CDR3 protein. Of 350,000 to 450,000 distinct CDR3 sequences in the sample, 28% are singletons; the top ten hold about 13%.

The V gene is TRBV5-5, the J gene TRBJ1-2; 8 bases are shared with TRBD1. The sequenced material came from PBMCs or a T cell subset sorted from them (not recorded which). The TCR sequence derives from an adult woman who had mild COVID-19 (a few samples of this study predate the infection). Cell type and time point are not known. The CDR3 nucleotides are TGTGCCAGCAGCATGACAGGGGCTTCTAACTATGGCTACACCTTC. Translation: CASSMTGASNYGYTF.